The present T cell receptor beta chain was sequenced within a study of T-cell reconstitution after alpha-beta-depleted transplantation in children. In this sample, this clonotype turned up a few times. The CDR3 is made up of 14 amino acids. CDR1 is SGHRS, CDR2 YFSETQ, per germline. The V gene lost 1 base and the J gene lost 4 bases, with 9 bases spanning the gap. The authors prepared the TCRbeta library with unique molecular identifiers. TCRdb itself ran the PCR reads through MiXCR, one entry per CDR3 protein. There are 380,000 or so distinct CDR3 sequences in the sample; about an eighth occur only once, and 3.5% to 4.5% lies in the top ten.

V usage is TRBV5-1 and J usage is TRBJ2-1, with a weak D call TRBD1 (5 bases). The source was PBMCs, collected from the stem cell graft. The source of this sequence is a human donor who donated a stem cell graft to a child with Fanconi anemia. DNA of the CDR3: TGCGCCAGCAGCTTGTTACAGGTATACAATGAGCAGTTCTTC. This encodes CASSLLQVYNEQFF. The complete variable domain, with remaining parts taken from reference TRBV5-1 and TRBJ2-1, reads KAGVTQTPRYLIKTRGQQVTLSCSPISGHRSVSWYQQTPGQGLQFLFEYFSETQRNKGNFPGRFSGRQFSNSRSEMNVSTLELGDSALYLCASSLLQVYNEQFFGPGTRLTVL.